This record looks at one T cell receptor (beta chain) sequence and its context. Its specific antigen is unknown. No much larger clonotype is one base removed from it; base qualities were not supplied. The time point label, read with the paper, signifies: about 28 days (+/-7) after the second vaccine dose. AZD1222 recipients with second doses at about 4 weeks or about 12 weeks were pooled, because spike-specific TCR depth and breadth did not differ between schedules. The vaccinee samples were drawn from two UK trials, COV001 and COV002, one of which was a single-blind randomized controlled phase 2/3 trial testing AZD1222 (ChAdOx1 nCoV-19) in healthy adults. For TCRbeta chain sequencing, PBMC samples from trial participants were taken at day 0 and at day 28 after the second dose. The sample comes from a study of T cell responses to AZD1222 COVID-19 vaccine (dated by TCRdb to 2020 to 2022). For context, the study as a whole: A total of about 230 trial participants underwent TCR sequencing, of whom some 210 received two doses of AZD1222 and about 25 received two doses of the MenACWY control vaccine. Trial participants were enrolled into age subgroups of 18-55, 56-69 and 70-plus years, which contained around 150, 29 and 61 TCR-sequenced participants, respectively.

The CDR3 regions of human TCRbeta chains were subjected to immunosequencing. On the study's bioinformatics: Repertoire TCRs were matched against a reference library of SARS-CoV-2-specific TCRs generated with the MIRA antigen-specificity platform. Breadth meant the fraction of unique TCRs that were SARS-CoV-2-associated, whereas depth meant the fraction of total T cells that were SARS-CoV-2-associated. Using the MIRA data, each spike-specific TCR was mapped to the spike region that the TCR reacts to and placed in a CD4 or CD8 class. Log10-transformed breadth and depth values were compared by one-way ANOVA with Sidak's multiple comparisons tests. Here the immuneACCESS table is served through TCRdb, limited to in-frame sequences with V and J called. Missing clones are a known gap in these copies; in checked studies unresolved V genes cover under half, and the rest lacks a known reason. The DNA gave D and trimming, while V, J and clone size come from that table. The sample table records 150,000 to 200,000 clones; more than 70% of these occur just once. Roughly 26% of the sample lies in the top ten.

Points the paper makes about the study in general: The vaccine-associated CD4 TCRs covered the entire spike protein, and the dominant responses fell in regions 160-218 and 743-854. Because no samples from the day 14 peak response were available, repertoires could be characterized only after the peak T cell response. In the small 56-69-year group, the increase in depth fell short of significance, most likely because of low power. Participants were mostly white British, with more females than males. The authors suggested clonal diversity may have been underestimated. Reportedly, close to half of the unique spike-specific TCRs recognized epitopes lying outside the regions that are mutated in the B.1.351 and B.1.1.7 variants. Conclusions about previously exposed vaccinees are limited because only a handful of AZD1222 recipients were SARS-CoV-2 seropositive at baseline. A significant rise in spike-specific TCR breadth and depth was observed after two AZD1222 doses relative to day 0 and relative to MenACWY recipients.

The receptor's source is an adult who received the AZD1222 COVID-19 vaccine. The sample here was peripheral blood, taken 28 days after the second AZD1222 dose.

This receptor carries the CDR3 CASSPSGSNEQFF. The nucleotide sequence reads as follows: TGTGCCAGCAGTCCCAGCGGGAGCAATGAGCAGTTCTTC. The chain is assembled from TRBV2 and TRBJ2-1; 8 nucleotides in the junction match TRBD2. The CDR3 covers 13 residues, taking in both the cysteine and the phenylalanine. The entry retains the CDR3 DNA only, 39 bases that are in frame from base 1. Trimming removed 5 bases from V and 6 bases from J; the gene matches leave 3 bases unexplained. As encoded in the germline V gene, CDR1 is SNHLY while CDR2 is FYNNEI. The full variable domain, completed from the reference TRBV2 and TRBJ2-1 proteins outside the CDR3, reads EPEVTQTPSHQVTQMGQEVILRCVPISNHLYFYWYRQILGQKVEFLVSFYNNEISEKSEIFDDQFSVERPDGSNFTLKIRSTKLEDSAMYFCASSPSGSNEQFFGPGTRLTVL.